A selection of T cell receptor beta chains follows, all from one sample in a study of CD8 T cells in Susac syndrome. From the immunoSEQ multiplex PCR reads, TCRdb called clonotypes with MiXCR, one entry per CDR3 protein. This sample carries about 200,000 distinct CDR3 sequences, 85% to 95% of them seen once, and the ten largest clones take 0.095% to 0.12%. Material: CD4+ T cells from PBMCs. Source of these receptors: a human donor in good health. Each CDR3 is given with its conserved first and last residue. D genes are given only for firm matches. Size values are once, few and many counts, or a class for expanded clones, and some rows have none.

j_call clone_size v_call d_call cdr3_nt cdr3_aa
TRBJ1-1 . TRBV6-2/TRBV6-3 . TGTGCCAGCAGTAGCAAAGGACAGAACACTGAAGCTTTCTTT CASSSKGQNTEAFF
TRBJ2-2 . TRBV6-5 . TGTGCCAGCAGTTCGGGAGCCGGGGAGCTGTTTTTT CASSSGAGELFF
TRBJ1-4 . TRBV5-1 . TGCGCCAGCAGCCCGGGCCGGGATTTGGGCGAAAAACTGTTTTTT CASSPGRDLGEKLFF
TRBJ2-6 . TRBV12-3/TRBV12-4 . TGTGCCAGCAGCTTCGTAAACTCTGGGGCCAACGTCCTGACTTTC CASSFVNSGANVLTF
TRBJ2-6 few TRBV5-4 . TGTGCCAGCTCGGCTTCAGGGGCCAACGTCCTGACTTTC CASSASGANVLTF
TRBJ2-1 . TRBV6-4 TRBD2 TGTGCCAGCAGTGAGGAGACTAGCGGGCACAATGAGCAGTTCTTC CASSEETSGHNEQFF
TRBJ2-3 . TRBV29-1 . TGCAGCGTTGGTCTTACAGATACGCAGTATTTT CSVGLTDTQYF
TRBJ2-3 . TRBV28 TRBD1 TGTGCTCTCCAGGGACAGGGCACAGATACGCAGTATTTT CALQGQGTDTQYF
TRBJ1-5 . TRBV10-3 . TGTGCCATCAGTGAGGATGGGGGGCTCCGCGTTCAGCCCCAGCATTTT CAISEDGGLRVQPQHF
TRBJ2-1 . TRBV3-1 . TGTGCCAGCAGCTACTCAACGAGCGATGAGCAGTTCTTC CASSYSTSDEQFF
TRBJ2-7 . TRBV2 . TGTGCCAGCAGTTTGACGGGAGACACCTCCTTC CASSLTGDTSF
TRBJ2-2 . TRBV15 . TGTGCCACCAGCAGAGATAGAGGGGTCCCCGGGGAGCTGTTTTTT CATSRDRGVPGELFF
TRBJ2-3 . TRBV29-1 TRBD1 TGCAGCGTCCTCAACGGGGGACAGGGTGAATATTTT CSVLNGGQGEYF
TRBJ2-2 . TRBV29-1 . TGCAGCGCCTGCGTCGAGTCCGGGGAGCTGTTTTTT CSACVESGELFF
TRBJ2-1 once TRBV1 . TGCACCAGCAGCCGCCCTCAGATCCGGGACAAAAGAAAGGACAATGAGCAGTTCTTC CTSSRPQIRDKRKDNEQFF
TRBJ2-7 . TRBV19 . TGTGCCAGTAGTATAGATTCTTCGGGGAGCCCCTACGAGCAGTACTTC CASSIDSSGSPYEQYF
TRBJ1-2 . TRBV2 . TGTGCCAGCAGTGAAACACCATGGGGCTACACCTTC CASSETPWGYTF
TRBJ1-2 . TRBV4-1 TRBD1 TGCGCCAGCAGCCAAGAGGACAGGGGGCTCGGGGGCTACACCTTC CASSQEDRGLGGYTF
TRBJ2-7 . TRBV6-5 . TGTGCCAGCAGCCTCGTGAGACAACCCTCCTACGAGCAGTACTTC CASSLVRQPSYEQYF
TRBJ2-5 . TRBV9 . TGTGCCAGCAGCGTAGTCGGGGGATCCCCAGAGACCCAGTACTTC CASSVVGGSPETQYF
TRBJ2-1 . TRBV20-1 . TGCAGTGCTAGTGTTCTGGGGGCGTTTGCGGAGCAGTTCTTC CSASVLGAFAEQFF
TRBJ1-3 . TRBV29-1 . TGCAGCGTTGGAGCGGGAACTGGAAACACCATATATTTT CSVGAGTGNTIYF
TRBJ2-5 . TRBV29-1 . TGCAGCGTTGAAGATTTTGGGGGCCAAGAGACCCAGTACTTC CSVEDFGGQETQYF
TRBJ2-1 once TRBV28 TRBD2 TGTGCCAGCGCGAACCTAGCGGGAATCGATGAGCAGTTCTTC CASANLAGIDEQFF
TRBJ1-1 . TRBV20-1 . TGCAGTGCTAGAGACTTGAACACTGAAGCTTTCTTT CSARDLNTEAFF
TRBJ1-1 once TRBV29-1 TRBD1 TGCAGCGTTGAAGACGAGACAGGGGCAGGCACTGAAGCTTTCTTT CSVEDETGAGTEAFF
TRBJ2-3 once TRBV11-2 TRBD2 TGTGCCAGCAGCCCTCTTCGCGGGGGTGTCACAGATACGCAGTATTTT CASSPLRGGVTDTQYF
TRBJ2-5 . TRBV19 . TGTGCCAGTAGTATCGGACAGTCGCAAGAGACCCAGTACTTC CASSIGQSQETQYF
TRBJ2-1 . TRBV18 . TGTGCCAGCTCACCCGCTCGTCGCCATGAGCAGTTCTTC CASSPARRHEQFF
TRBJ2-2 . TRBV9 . TGTGCCAGCAGCGTAGGGCAGGGGAAAGGGGAGCTGTTTTTT CASSVGQGKGELFF
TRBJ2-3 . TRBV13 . TGTGCCAGCAGCAGGTGGGAGCGAAGGACAGATACGCAGTATTTT CASSRWERRTDTQYF
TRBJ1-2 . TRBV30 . TGTGCCTGGAGTCCCCCGACAGGAAGCTATGGCTACACCTTC CAWSPPTGSYGYTF
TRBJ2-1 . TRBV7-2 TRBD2 TGTGCCAGCAGCCTCACTAGCGGGAGAGGTAGTGAGCAGTTCTTC CASSLTSGRGSEQFF
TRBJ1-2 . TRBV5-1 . TGCGCCAGCAGCCCGCGGGATACTAACTATGGCTACACCTTC CASSPRDTNYGYTF
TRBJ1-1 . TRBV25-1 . TGTGCCAGCAGTGATGGCAGGGCGAACACTGAAGCTTTCTTT CASSDGRANTEAFF
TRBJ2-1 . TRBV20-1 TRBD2 TGCAGTGCTAGCTCCCCTAGCGGGGGGGCCAATGAGCAGTTCTTC CSASSPSGGANEQFF
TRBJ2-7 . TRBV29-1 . TGCAGCGCCCGGCTGGGACCTTACGAGCAGTACTTC CSARLGPYEQYF